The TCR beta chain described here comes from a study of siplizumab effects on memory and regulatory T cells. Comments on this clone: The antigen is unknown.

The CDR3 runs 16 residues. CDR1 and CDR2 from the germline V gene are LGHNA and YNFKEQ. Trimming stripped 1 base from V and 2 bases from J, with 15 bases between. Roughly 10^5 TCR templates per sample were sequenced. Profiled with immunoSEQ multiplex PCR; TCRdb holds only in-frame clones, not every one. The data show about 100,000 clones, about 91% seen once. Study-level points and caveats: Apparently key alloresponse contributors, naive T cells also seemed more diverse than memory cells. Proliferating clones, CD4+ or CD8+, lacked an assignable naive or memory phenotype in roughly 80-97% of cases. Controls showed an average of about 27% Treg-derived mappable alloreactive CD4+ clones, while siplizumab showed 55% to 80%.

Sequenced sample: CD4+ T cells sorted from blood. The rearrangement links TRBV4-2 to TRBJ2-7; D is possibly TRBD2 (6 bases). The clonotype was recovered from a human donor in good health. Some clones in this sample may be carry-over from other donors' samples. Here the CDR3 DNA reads TGTGCCAGCAGCCAAGCGGCGTCTAGCGTTACCTACGAGCAGTACTTC. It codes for CASSQAASSVTYEQYF.